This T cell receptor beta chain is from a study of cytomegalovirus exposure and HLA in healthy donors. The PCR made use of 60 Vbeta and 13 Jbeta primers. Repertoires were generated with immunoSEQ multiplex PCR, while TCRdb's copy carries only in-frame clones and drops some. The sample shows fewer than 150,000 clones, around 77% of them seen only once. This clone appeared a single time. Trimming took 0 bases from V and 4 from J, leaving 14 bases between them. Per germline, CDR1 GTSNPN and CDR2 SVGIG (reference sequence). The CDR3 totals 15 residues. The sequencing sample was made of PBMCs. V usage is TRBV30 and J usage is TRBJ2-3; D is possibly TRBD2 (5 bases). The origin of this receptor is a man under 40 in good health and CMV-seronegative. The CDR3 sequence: CAWSVTSLRADTQYF. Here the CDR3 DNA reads TGTGCCTGGAGTGTCACTAGTCTCCGCGCAGATACGCAGTATTTT.